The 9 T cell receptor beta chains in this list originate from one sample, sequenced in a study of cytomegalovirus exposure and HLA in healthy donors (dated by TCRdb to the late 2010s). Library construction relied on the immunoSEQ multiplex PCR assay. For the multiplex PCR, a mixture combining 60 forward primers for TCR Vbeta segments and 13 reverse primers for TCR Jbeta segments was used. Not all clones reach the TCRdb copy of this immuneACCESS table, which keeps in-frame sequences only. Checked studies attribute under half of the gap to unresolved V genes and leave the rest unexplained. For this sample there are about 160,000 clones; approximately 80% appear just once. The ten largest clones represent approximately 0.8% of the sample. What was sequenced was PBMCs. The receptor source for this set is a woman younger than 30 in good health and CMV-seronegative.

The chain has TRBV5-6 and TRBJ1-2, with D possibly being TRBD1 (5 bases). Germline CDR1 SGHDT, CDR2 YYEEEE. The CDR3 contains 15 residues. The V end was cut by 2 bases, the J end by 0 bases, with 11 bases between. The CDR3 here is CASSFIGGANYGYTF. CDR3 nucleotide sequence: TGTGCCAGCAGCTTCATCGGGGGAGCTAACTATGGCTACACCTTC. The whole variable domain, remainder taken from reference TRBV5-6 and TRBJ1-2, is DAGVTQSPTHLIKTRGQQVTLRCSPKSGHDTVSWYQQALGQGPQFIFQYYEEEERQRGNFPDRFSGHQFPNYSSELNVNALLLGDSALYLCASSFIGGANYGYTFGSGTRLTVV.

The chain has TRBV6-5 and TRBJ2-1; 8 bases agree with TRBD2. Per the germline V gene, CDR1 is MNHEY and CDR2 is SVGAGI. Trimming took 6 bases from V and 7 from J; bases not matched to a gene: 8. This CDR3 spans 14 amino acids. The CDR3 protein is CASRDTGTRNEQFF. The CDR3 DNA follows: TGTGCCAGCAGAGACACCGGGACTAGAAATGAGCAGTTCTTC.

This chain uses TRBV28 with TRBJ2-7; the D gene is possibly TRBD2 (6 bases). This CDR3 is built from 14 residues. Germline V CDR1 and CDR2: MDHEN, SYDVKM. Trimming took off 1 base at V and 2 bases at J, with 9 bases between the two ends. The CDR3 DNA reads TGTGCCAGCAGTTTATTGGCGGGGACCTACGAGCAGTACTTC. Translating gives CASSLLAGTYEQYF. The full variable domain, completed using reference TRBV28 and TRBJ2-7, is DVKVTQSSRYLVKRTGEKVFLECVQDMDHENMFWYRQDPGLGLRLIYFSYDVKMKEKGDIPEGYSVSREKKERFSLILESASTNQTSMYLCASSLLAGTYEQYFGPGTRLTVT.

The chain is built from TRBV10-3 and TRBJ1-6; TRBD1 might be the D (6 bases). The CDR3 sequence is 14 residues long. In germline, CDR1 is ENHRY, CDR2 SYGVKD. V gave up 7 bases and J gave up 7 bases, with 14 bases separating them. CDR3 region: CAITRGGENSPLHF. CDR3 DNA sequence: TGTGCCATCACTCGAGGGGGGGAGAATTCACCCCTCCACTTT.

The CDR3 DNA is TGTGCCAGCAGCTTGGTGACTAGCGACACAGATACGCAGTATTTT. Protein sequence: CASSLVTSDTDTQYF. The V and J genes are TRBV5-5 and TRBJ2-3; TRBD2 aligns across 8 bases. Germline lookup yields CDR1 SGHKS and CDR2 YYEKEE (reference sequence). The CDR3 is 15 residues long. The V gene end was trimmed by 0 bases and the J gene end by 2 bases; junction bases not matched to a gene: 2. Complete variable domain (other parts from reference TRBV5-5 and TRBJ2-3): DAGVTQSPTHLIKTRGQQVTLRCSPISGHKSVSWYQQVLGQGPQFIFQYYEKEERGRGNFPDRFSARQFPNYSSELNVNALLLGDSALYLCASSLVTSDTDTQYFGPGTRLTVL.

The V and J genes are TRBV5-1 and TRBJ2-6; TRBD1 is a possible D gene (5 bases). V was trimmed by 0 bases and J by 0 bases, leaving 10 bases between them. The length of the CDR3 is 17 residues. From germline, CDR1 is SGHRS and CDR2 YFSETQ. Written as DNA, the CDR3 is TGCGCCAGCAGCTTGGTCAGGGTCCACTCTGGGGCCAACGTCCTGACTTTC. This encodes CASSLVRVHSGANVLTF.

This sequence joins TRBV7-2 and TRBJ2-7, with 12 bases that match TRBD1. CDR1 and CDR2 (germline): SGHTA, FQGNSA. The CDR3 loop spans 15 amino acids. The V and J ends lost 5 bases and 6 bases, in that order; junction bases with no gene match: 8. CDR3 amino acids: CASSHPGDRGREQYF. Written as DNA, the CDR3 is TGTGCCAGCAGCCATCCCGGGGACAGGGGGCGCGAGCAGTACTTC.

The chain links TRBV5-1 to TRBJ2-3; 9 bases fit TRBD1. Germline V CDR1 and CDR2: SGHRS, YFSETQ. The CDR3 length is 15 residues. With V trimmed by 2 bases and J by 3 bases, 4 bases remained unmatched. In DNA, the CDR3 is TGCGCCAGCAGCTTAAACAGGGGGCCGACAGATACGCAGTATTTT. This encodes CASSLNRGPTDTQYF.

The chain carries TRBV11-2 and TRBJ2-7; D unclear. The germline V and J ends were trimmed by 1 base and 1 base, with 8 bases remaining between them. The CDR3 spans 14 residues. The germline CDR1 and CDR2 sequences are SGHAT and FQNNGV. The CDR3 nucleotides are TGTGCCAGCAGCTTAGGGAGTGAGTCCTACGAGCAGTACTTC. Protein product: CASSLGSESYEQYF.